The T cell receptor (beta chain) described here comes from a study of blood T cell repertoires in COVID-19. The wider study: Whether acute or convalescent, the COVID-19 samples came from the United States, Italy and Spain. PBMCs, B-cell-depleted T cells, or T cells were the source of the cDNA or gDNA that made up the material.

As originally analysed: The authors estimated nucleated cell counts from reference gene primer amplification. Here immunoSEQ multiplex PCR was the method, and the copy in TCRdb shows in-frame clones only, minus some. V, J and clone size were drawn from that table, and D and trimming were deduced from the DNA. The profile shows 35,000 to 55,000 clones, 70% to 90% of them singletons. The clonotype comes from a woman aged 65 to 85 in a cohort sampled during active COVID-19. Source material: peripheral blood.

The DNA for the CDR3 is TGCGCCAGCAGCTTGGAGAGCGTCTCCTACGAGCAGTACTTC. Its translation: CASSLESVSYEQYF. The chain joins TRBV5-1 to TRBJ2-7; no reliable D call. This CDR3 is built from 14 residues. V shed 0 bases and J shed 0 bases, with 7 bases lying between them. Germline CDR1 and CDR2: SGHRS and YFSETQ.